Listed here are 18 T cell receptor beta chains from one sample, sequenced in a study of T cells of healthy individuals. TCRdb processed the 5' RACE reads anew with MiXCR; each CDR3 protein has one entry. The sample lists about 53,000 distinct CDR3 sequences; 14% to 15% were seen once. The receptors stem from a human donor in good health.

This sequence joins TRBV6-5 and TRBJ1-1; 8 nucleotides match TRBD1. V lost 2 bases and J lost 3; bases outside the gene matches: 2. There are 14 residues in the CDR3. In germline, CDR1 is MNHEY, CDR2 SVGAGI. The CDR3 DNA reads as TGTGCCAGCAGTTACCGGACAGGGCACACTGAAGCTTTCTTT. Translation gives CASSYRTGHTEAFF.

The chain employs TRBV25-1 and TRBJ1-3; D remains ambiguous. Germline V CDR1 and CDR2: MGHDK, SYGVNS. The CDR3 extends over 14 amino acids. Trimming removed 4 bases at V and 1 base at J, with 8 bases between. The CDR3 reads CASSAQLSGNTIYF. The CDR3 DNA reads TGTGCCAGCAGTGCGCAGCTTTCTGGAAACACCATATATTTT.

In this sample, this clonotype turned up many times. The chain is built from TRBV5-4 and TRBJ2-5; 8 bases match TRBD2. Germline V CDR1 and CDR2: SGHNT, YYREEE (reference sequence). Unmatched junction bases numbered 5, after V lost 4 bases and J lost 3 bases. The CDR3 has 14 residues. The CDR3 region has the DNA TGTGCCAGCAGCAACCCCGGGGGGGAAGAGACCCAGTACTTC. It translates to CASSNPGGEETQYF.

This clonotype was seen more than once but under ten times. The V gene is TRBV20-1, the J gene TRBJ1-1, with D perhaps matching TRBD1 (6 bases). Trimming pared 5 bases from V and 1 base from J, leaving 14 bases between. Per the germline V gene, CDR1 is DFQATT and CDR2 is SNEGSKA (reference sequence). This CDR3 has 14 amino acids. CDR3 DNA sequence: TGCAGTGCTCAGAGACAGGCTCGGAACACTGAAGCTTTCTTT. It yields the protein CSAQRQARNTEAFF.

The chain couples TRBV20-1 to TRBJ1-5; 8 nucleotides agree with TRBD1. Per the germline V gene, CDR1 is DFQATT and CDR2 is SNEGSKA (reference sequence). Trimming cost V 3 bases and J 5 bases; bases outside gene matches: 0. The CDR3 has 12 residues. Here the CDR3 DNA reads TGCAGTGCTAGGACAGGGGATCAGCCCCAGCATTTT. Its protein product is CSARTGDQPQHF.

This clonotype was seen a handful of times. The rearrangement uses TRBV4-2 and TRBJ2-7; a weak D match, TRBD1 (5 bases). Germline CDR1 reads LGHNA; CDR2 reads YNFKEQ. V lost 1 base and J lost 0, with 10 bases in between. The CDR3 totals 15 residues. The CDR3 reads CASSQAGSSSYEQYF. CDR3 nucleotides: TGTGCCAGCAGCCAAGCAGGGTCGAGCTCCTACGAGCAGTACTTC.

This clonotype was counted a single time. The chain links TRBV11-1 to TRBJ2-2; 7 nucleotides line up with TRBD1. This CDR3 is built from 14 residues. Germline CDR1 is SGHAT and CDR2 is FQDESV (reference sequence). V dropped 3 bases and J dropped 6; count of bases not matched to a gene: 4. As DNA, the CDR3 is TGTGCCAGCAGCTTTGTGACAGGGCCCGGGGAGCTGTTTTTT. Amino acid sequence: CASSFVTGPGELFF.

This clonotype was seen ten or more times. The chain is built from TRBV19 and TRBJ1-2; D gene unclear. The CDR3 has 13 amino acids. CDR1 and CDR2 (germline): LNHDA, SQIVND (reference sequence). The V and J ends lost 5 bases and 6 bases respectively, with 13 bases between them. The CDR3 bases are TGTGCCAGTAGTCCTCAGGTGGAAGATGGCTACACCTTC. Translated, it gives CASSPQVEDGYTF.

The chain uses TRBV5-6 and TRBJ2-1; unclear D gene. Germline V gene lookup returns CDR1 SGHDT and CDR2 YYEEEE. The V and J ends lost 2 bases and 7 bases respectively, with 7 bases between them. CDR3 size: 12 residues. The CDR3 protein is CASSFGRNEQFF. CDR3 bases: TGTGCCAGCAGCTTCGGCCGGAATGAGCAGTTCTTC.

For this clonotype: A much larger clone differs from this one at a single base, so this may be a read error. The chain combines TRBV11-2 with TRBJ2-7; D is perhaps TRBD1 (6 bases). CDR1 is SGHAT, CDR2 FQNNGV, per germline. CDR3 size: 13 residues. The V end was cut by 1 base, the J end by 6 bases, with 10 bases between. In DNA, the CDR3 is TGTGCCAGCAGCTTAGGTGAAGGGGGCGAGCAGTACTTC. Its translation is CASSLGEGGEQYF.

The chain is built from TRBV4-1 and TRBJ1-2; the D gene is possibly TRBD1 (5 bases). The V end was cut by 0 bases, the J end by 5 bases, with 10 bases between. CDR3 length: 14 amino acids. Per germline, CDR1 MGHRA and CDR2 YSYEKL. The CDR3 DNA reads TGCGCCAGCAGCCAAGAGGGACTCATTTATGGCTACACCTTC. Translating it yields CASSQEGLIYGYTF.

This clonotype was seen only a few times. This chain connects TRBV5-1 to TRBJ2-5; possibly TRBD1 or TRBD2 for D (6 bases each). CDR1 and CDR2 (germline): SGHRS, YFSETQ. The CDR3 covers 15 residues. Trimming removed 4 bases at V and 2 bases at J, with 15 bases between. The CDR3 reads CASSTGRRGQETQYF. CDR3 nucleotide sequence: TGCGCCAGCAGCACCGGACGGAGGGGGCAAGAGACCCAGTACTTC.

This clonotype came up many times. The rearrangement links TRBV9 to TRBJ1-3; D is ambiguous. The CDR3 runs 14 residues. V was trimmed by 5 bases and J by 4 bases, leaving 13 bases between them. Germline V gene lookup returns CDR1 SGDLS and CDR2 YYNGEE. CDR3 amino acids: CASSAGVAGNTIYF. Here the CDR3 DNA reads TGTGCCAGCAGTGCGGGTGTAGCAGGAAACACCATATATTTT.

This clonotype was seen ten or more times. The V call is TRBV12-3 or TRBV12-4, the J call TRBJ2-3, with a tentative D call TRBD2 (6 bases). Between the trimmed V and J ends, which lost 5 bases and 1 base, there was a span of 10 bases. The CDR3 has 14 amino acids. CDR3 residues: CASSPERGTDTQYF. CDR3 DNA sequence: TGTGCCAGCAGTCCTGAGCGGGGCACAGATACGCAGTATTTT.

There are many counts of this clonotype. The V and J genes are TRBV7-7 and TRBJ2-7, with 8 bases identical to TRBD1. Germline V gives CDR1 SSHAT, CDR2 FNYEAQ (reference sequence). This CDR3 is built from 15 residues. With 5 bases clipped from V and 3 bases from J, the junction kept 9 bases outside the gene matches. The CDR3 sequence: CASSDSGQGIYEQYF. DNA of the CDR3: TGTGCCAGCAGCGACTCAGGACAGGGAATCTACGAGCAGTACTTC.

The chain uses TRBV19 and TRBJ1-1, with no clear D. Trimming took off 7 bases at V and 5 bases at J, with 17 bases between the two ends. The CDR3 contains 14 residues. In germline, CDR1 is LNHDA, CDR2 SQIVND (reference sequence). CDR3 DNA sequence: TGTGCCAGTAAAGACCCGGGAGTCAAGACTGAAGCTTTCTTT. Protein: CASKDPGVKTEAFF.

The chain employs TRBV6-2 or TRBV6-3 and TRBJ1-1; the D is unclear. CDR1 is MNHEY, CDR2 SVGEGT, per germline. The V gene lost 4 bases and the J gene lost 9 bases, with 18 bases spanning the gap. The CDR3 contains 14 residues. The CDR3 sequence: CASSSTSTGIQAFF. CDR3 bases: TGTGCCAGCAGTTCGACATCGACCGGGATCCAAGCTTTCTTT.

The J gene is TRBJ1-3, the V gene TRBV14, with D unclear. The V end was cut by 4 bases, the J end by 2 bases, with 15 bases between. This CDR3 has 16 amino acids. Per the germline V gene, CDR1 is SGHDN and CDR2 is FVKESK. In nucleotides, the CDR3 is TGTGCCAGCAGCCTATGGGCAGACAACACTGGAAACACCATATATTTT. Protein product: CASSLWADNTGNTIYF.